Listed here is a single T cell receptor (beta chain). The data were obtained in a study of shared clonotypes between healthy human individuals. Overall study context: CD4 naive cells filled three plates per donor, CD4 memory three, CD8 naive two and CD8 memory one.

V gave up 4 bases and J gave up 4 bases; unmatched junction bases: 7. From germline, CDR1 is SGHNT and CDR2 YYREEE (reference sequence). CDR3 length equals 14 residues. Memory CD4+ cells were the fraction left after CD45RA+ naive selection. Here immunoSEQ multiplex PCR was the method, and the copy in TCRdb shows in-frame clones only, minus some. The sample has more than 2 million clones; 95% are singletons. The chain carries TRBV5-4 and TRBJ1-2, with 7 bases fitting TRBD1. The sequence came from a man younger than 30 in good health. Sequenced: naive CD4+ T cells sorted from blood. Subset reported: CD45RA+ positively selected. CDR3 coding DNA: TGTGCCAGCAGCAGCGGGACAGTCACCTATGGCTACACCTTC. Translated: CASSSGTVTYGYTF. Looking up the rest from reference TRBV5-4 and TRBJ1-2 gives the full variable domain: ETGVTQSPTHLIKTRGQQVTLRCSSQSGHNTVSWYQQALGQGPQFIFQYYREEENGRGNFPPRFSGLQFPNYSSELNVNALELDDSALYLCASSSGTVTYGYTFGSGTRLTVV.